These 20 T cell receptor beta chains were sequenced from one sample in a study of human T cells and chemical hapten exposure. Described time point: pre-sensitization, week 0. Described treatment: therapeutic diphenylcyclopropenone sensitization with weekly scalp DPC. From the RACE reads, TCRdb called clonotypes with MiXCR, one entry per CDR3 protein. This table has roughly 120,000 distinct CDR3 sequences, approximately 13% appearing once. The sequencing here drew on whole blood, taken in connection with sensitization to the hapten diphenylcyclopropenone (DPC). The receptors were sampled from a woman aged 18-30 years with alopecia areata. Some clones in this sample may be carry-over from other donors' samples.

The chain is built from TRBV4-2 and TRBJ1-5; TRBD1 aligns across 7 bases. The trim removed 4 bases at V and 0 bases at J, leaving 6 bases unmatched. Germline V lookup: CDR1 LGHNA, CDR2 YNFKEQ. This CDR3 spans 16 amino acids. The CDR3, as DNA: TGTGCCAGCAGCCGGGACAGAGGTGGTAGCAATCAGCCCCAGCATTTT. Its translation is CASSRDRGGSNQPQHF.

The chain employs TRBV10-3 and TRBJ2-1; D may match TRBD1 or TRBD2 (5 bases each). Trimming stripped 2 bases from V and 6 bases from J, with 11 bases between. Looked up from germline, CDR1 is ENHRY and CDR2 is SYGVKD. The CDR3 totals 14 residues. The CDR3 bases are TGTGCCATCAGTGAGGGGACGAACGGCAATGAGCAGTTCTTC. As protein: CAISEGTNGNEQFF.

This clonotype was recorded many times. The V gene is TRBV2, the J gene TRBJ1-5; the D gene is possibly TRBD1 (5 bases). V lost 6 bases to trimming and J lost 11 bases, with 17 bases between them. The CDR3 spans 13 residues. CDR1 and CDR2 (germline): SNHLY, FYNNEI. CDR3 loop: CASSGQGLTAQHF. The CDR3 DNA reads TGTGCCAGCAGCGGCCAGGGTCTGACGGCCCAGCATTTT. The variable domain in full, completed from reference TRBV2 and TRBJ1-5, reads EPEVTQTPSHQVTQMGQEVILRCVPISNHLYFYWYRQILGQKVEFLVSFYNNEISEKSEIFDDQFSVERPDGSNFTLKIRSTKLEDSAMYFCASSGQGLTAQHFGDGTRLSIL.

Here the CDR3 reads CASTRDSPYEQYF. In DNA form, the CDR3 reads TGCGCCAGCACCCGGGACAGCCCCTACGAGCAGTACTTC. The chain couples TRBV10-2 to TRBJ2-7, with 7 nucleotides matching TRBD1. Trimming cost V 7 bases and J 2 bases; bases outside gene matches: 5. Germline lookup yields CDR1 WSHSY and CDR2 SAAADI. The CDR3 has 13 amino acids.

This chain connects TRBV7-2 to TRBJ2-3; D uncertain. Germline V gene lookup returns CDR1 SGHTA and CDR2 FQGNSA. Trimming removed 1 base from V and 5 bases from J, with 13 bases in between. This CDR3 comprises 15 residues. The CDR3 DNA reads TGTGCCAGCAGCTTAGGTTCTGTTTCTGGAGATACGCAGTATTTT. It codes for CASSLGSVSGDTQYF.

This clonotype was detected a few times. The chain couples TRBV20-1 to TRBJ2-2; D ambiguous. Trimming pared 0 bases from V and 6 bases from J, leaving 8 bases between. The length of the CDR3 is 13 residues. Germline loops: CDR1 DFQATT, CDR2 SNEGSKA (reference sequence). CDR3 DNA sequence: TGCAGTGCTAGAGACGGGTTTTCCGGGGAGCTGTTTTTT. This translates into CSARDGFSGELFF.

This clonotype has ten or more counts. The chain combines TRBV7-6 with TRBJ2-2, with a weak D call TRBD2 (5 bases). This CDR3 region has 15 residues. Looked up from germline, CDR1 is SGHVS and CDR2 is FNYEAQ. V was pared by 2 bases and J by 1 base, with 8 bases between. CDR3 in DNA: TGTGCCAGCAGCTTACTAGCCGAGAACACCGGGGAGCTGTTTTTT. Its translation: CASSLLAENTGELFF. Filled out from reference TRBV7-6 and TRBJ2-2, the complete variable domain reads GAGVSQSPRYKVTKRGQDVALRCDPISGHVSLYWYRQALGQGPEFLTYFNYEAQQDKSGLPNDRFSAERPEGSISTLTIQRTEQRDSAMYRCASSLLAENTGELFFGEGSRLTVL.

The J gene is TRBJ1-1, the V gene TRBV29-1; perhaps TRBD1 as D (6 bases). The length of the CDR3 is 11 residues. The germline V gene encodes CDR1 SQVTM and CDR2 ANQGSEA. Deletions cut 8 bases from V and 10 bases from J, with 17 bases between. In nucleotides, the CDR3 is TGCAGCTACCGGGACAAAGTATTAGCTTTCTTT. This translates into CSYRDKVLAFF.

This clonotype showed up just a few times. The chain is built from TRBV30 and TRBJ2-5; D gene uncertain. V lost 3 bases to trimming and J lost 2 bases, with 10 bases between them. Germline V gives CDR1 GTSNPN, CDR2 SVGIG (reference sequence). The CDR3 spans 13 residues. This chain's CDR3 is CAWRKTPQETQYF. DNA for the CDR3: TGTGCCTGGAGGAAGACACCTCAAGAGACCCAGTACTTC. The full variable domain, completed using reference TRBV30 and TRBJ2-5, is SQTIHQWPATLVQPVGSPLSLECTVEGTSNPNLYWYRQAAGRGLQLLFYSVGIGQISSEVPQNLSASRPQDRQFILSSKKLLLSDSGFYLCAWRKTPQETQYFGPGTRLLVL.

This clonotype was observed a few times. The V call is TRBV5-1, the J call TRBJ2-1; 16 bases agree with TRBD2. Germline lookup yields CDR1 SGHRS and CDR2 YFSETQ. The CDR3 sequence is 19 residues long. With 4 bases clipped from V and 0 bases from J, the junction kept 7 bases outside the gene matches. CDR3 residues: CASSPPGLAGGSSYNEQFF. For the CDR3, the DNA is TGCGCCAGCAGCCCACCGGGACTAGCGGGGGGGAGCTCCTACAATGAGCAGTTCTTC. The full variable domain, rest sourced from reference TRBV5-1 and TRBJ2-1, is KAGVTQTPRYLIKTRGQQVTLSCSPISGHRSVSWYQQTPGQGLQFLFEYFSETQRNKGNFPGRFSGRQFSNSRSEMNVSTLELGDSALYLCASSPPGLAGGSSYNEQFFGPGTRLTVL.

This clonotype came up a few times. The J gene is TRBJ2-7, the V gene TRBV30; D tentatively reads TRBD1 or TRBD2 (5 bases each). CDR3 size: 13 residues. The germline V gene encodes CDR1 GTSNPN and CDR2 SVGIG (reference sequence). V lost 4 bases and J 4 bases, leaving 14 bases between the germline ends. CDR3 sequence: CAWNSGTDYEQYF. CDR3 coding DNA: TGTGCCTGGAACTCCGGGACGGATTACGAGCAGTACTTC.

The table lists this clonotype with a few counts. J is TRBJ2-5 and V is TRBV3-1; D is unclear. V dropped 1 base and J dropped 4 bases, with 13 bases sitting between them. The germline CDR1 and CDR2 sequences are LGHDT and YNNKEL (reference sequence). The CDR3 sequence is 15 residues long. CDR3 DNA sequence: TGTGCCAGCAGCCAAGGGATAGGAGAGAGAGAGACCCAGTACTTC. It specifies CASSQGIGERETQYF.

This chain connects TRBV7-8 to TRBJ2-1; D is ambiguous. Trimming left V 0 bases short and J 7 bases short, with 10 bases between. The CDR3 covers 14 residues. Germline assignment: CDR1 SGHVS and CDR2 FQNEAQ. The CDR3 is CASSLAPGGNEQFF. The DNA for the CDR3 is TGTGCCAGCAGCTTAGCACCAGGTGGGAATGAGCAGTTCTTC.

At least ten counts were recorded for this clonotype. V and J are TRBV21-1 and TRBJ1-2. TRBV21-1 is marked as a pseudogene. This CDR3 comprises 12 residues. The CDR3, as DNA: TGTGCCAGCAGCAAAGGGAGGCTGGGGAAACTTTTC. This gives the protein CASSKGRLGKLF.

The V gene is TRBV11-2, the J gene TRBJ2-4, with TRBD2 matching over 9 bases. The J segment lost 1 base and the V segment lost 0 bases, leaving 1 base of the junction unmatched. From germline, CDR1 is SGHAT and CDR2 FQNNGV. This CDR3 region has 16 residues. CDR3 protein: CASSLDAGGAKNIQYF. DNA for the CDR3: TGTGCCAGCAGCTTAGACGCGGGAGGGGCCAAAAACATTCAGTACTTC.

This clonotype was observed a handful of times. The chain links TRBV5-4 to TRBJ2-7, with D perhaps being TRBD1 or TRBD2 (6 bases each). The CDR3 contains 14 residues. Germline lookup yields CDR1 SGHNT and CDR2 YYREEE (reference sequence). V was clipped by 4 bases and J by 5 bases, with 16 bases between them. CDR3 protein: CASSPRGPKDEQYF. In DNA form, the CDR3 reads TGTGCCAGCAGCCCCCGGGGGCCGAAGGACGAGCAGTACTTC.

The CDR3 loop reads CSVDSMNTEAFF. CDR3 nucleotide sequence: TGCAGCGTTGACAGCATGAACACTGAAGCTTTCTTT. The chain uses TRBV29-1 and TRBJ1-1; no definite D call. CDR1 is SQVTM, CDR2 ANQGSEA, per germline. The V end lost 3 bases, the J end lost 0 bases, and 5 bases lay between the germline ends. The CDR3 runs 12 residues. Combining the CDR3 with reference TRBV29-1 and TRBJ1-1 gives the whole variable domain SAVISQKPSRDICQRGTSLTIQCQVDSQVTMMFWYRQQPGQSLTLIATANQGSEATYESGFVIDKFPISRPNLTFSTLTVSNMSPEDSSIYLCSVDSMNTEAFFGQGTRLTVV.

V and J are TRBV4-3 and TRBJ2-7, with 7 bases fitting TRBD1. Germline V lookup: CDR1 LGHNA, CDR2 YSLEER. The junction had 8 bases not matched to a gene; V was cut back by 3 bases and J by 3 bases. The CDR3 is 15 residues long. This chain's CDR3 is CASSHGTPGGYEQYF. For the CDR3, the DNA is TGCGCCAGCAGCCACGGCACCCCAGGGGGCTACGAGCAGTACTTC.

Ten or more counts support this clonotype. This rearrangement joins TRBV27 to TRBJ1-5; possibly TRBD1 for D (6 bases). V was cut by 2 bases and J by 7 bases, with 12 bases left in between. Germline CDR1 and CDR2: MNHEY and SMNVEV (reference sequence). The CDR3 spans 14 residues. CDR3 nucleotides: TGTGCCAGCAGTTTAGAGAGAGGGGGACAGCCCCAGCATTTT. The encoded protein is CASSLERGGQPQHF.

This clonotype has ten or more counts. The CDR3 nucleotides are TGTGCCAGCAGCCAACCCCAGGGGGCTACGGGGGATTCACCCCTCCACTTT. Amino acids: CASSQPQGATGDSPLHF. The chain has TRBV4-2 and TRBJ1-6; 8 positions agree with TRBD1. Per germline, CDR1 LGHNA and CDR2 YNFKEQ. This CDR3 spans 17 amino acids. The V and J ends lost 2 bases and 8 bases, in that order; junction bases with no gene match: 11.